This T cell receptor beta chain was captured in a study of vaccination effects on CD4 cells after COVID-19. Study information: It was with about 10 IU/ml IL-2 and around 10 ug/ml peptides that some 1.8 million PBMC per well were cultured.

The CDR3 is 13 amino acids. The V end lost 0 bases, the J end lost 6 bases, and 7 bases lay between the germline ends. Germline values: CDR1 SGHRS, CDR2 YFSETQ. Produced via immunoSEQ multiplex PCR; TCRdb's table is partial and in-frame only. The sample has approximately 66,000 clones, less than 80% seen once. At the end of nine to ten days of culture, CD4+ T cells were isolated. Two-dose vaccination with either BNT162b2 or mRNA-1273 was given to the participants. People in the vaccine group had not been infected with SARS-CoV-2 before, and their nucleocapsid antibodies were negative. Half the medium was swapped for IL-2 medium on days 3 and 7. Worth noting for this clone: The antigen remains undetermined.

The TCR comes from a human donor who received a COVID-19 vaccine. Sequencing was performed on CD4+ T cells from PBMCs cultured without peptide, taken after COVID-19 vaccination. The chain recombines TRBV5-1 with TRBJ2-1; weak D call: TRBD1 (6 bases). DNA for the CDR3: TGCGCCAGCAGCTTGGACAGGGTCAATGAGCAGTTCTTC. This sequence encodes CASSLDRVNEQFF.